Here is one T cell receptor beta chain with its context. The junction shows a germline mismatch at one end, possibly a read error. The length of the CDR3 is 14 residues. The germline V gene encodes CDR1 WSHSY and CDR2 SAAADI. The data were obtained in a study of shared clonotypes between healthy human individuals. Assay used: immunoSEQ multiplex PCR; TCRdb lists only in-frame clones, some missing. Altogether nearly 2 million clones are present, just under 95% being singletons, with the ten largest covering 1.2%. Positive CCR7 selection of CD45RO-negative cells yielded the naive CD8 cells, and terminally differentiated effector memory CD45RA+ cells were excluded.

The TCR was taken from a man aged 18 to 35 in good health. The chain uses TRBV10-2 and TRBJ2-4, with 12 bases that match TRBD2. The sample taken for sequencing was naive CD8+ T cells sorted from blood. CDR3 in amino acids: CASSEVMTGLAGFF. CDR3 DNA: TGCGCCAGCAGTGAGGTTATGACGGGACTAGCGGGCTTCTTC.